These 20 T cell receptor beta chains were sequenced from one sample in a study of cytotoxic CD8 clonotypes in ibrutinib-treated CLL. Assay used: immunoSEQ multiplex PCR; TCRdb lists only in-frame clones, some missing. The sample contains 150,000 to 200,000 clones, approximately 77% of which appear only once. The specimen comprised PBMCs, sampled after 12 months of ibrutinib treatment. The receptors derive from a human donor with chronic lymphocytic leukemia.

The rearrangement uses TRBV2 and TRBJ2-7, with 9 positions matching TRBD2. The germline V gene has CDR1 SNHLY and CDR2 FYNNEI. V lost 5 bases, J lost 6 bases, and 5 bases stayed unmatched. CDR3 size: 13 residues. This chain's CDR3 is CASSSSGGREQYF. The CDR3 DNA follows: TGTGCCAGCAGTTCAAGCGGGGGGCGCGAGCAGTACTTC.

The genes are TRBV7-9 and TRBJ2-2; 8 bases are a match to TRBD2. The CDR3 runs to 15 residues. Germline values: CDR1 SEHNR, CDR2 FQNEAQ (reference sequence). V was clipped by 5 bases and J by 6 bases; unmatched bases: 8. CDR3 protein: CASSRRVGRAGELFF. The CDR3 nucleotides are TGTGCCAGCAGCCGCCGAGTCGGGAGGGCCGGGGAGCTGTTTTTT.

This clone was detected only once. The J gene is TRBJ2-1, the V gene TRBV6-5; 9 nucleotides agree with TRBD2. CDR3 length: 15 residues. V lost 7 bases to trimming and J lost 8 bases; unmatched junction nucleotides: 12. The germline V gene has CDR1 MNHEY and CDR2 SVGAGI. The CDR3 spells CASNRGRGRAYEQFF. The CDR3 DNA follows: TGTGCCAGCAATCGGGGTCGCGGGAGGGCATATGAGCAGTTCTTC.

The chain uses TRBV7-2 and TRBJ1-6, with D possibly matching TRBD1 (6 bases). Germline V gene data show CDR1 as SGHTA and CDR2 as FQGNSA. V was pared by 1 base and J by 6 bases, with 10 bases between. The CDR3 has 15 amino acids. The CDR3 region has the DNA TGTGCCAGCAGCTTAGGGACAGCGACTAATTCACCCCTCCACTTT. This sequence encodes CASSLGTATNSPLHF.

In DNA form, the CDR3 reads TGTGCCAGCAGCTTGGGGGTAGGACAGGGAAACACTGAAGCTTTCTTT. This gives the protein CASSLGVGQGNTEAFF. The rearrangement uses TRBV5-4 and TRBJ1-1; TRBD1 agrees at 8 bases. CDR1 is SGHNT and CDR2 is YYREEE in the germline V gene (reference sequence). Trimming cost V 0 bases and J 2 bases; bases outside gene matches: 6. The CDR3 spans 16 residues.

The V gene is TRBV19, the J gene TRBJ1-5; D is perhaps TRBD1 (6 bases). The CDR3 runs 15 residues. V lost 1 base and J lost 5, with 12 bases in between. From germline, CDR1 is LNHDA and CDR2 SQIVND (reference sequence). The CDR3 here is CASSIGVQGYQPQHF. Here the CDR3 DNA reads TGTGCCAGTAGTATAGGGGTACAGGGATATCAGCCCCAGCATTTT.

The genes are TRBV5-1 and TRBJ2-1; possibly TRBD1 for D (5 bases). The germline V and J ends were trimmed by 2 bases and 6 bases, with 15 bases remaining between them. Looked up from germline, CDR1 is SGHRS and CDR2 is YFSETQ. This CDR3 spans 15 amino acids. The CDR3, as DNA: TGCGCCAGCAGCTTAGGTGCAGGGCTCGGCAATGAGCAGTTCTTC. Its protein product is CASSLGAGLGNEQFF.

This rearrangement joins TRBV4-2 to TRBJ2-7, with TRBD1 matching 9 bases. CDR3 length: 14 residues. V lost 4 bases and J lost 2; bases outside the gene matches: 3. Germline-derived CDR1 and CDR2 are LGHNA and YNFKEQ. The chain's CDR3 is CASSPGDRAYEQYF. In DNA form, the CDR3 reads TGTGCCAGCAGCCCCGGGGACAGGGCCTACGAGCAGTACTTC.

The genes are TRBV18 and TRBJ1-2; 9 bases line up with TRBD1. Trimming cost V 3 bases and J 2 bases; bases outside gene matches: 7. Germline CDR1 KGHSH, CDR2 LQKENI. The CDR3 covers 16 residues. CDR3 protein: CASSPRTGTGNYGYTF. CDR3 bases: TGTGCCAGCTCACCGAGAACCGGGACAGGGAACTATGGCTACACCTTC.

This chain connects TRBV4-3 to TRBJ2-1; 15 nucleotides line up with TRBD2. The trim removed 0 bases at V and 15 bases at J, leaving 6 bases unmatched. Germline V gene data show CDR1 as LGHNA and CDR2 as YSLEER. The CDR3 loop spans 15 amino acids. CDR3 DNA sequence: TGCGCCAGCAGCCAAGATCGGACTAGCGGGAGGGGGCCGTTCTTC. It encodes CASSQDRTSGRGPFF.

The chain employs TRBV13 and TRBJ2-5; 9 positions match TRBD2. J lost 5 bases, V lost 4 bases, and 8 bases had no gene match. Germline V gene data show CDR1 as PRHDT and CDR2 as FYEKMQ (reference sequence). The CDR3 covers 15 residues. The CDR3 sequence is CASSWSGGPRETQYF. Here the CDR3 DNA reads TGTGCCAGCAGCTGGAGCGGGGGGCCCCGGGAGACCCAGTACTTC.

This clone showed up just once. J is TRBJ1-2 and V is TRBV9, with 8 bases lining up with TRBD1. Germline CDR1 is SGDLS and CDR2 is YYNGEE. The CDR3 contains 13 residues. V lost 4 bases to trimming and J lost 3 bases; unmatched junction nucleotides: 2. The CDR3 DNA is TGTGCCAGCAGCCTGGGACAGGACTATGGCTACACCTTC. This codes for CASSLGQDYGYTF.

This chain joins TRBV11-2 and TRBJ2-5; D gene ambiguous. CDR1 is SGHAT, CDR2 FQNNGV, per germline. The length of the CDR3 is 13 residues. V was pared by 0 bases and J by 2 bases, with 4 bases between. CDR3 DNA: TGTGCCAGCAGCTTAGAGTTGCAAGAGACCCAGTACTTC. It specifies CASSLELQETQYF. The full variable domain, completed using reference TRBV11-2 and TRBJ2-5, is EAGVAQSPRYKIIEKRQSVAFWCNPISGHATLYWYQQILGQGPKLLIQFQNNGVVDDSQLPKDRFSAERLKGVDSTLKIQPAKLEDSAVYLCASSLELQETQYFGPGTRLLVL.

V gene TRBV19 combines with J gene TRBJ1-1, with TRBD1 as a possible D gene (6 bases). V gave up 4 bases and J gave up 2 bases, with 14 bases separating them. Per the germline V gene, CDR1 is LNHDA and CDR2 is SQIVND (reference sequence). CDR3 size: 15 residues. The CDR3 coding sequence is TGTGCCAGTAGTAAAGGACAGCCTGGTAACACTGAAGCTTTCTTT. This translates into CASSKGQPGNTEAFF.

The CDR3 is CASTLQGSPETQYF. For the CDR3, the DNA is TGTGCCAGCACCCTACAGGGATCCCCAGAGACCCAGTACTTC. The chain recombines TRBV28 with TRBJ2-5, with D perhaps TRBD1 (6 bases). This CDR3 is 14 amino acids long. The germline gives CDR1 MDHEN, CDR2 SYDVKM. The V end lost 7 bases, the J end lost 4 bases, and 16 bases lay between the germline ends.

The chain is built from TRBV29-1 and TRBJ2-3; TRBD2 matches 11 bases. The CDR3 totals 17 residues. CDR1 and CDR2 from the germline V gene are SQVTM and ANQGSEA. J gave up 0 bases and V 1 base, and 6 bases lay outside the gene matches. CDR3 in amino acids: CSVEAGTSGASTDTQYF. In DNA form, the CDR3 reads TGCAGCGTTGAAGCCGGGACTAGCGGAGCTAGCACAGATACGCAGTATTTT.

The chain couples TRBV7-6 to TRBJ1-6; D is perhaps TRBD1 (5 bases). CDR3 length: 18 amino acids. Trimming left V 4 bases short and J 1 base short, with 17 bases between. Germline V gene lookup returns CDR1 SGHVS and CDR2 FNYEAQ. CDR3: CASSSSFPGGSYNSPLHF. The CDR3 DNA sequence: TGTGCCAGCAGCTCTTCCTTCCCCGGGGGGTCCTATAATTCACCCCTCCACTTT.

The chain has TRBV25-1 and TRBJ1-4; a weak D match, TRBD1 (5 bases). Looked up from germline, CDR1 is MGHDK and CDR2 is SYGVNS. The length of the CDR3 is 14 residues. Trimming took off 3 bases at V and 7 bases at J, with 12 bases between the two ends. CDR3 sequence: CASSEAGRVEKLFF. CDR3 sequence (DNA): TGTGCCAGCAGTGAGGCAGGGCGGGTTGAAAAACTGTTTTTT.

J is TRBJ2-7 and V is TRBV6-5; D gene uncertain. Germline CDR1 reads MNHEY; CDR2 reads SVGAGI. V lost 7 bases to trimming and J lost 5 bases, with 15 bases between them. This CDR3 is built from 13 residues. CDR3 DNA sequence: TGTGCCAGCACCCCCCTGGGCCCCCACGAGCAGTACTTC. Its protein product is CASTPLGPHEQYF.

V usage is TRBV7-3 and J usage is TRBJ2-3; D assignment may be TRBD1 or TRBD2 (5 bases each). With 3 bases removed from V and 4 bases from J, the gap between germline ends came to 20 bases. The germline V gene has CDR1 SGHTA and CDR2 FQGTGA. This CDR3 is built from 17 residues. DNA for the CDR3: TGTGCCAGCAGCTTCAGGGCTGGGAAAATGGGGGCAGATACGCAGTATTTT. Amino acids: CASSFRAGKMGADTQYF.